This TCR beta chain stems from a study of shared clonotypes between healthy human individuals. The assay was immunoSEQ multiplex PCR, and TCRdb's table has in-frame clones only and misses some. Of about 1.1 million clones in the sample, 70% to 80% were seen once. As regards this clone: The sample contains more than one DNA sequence encoding this CDR3.

The CDR3 is 15 residues long. Germline trimming cut 3 bases from V and 3 bases from J; bases unmatched to any gene: 4. The germline V gene has CDR1 KGHSH and CDR2 LQKENI. The gene calls are TRBV18 and TRBJ2-3; TRBD2 matches 9 bases. This sequence originates from a man younger than 35 in good health. Some clones in this sample may be carry-over from other donors' samples. Sequencing was performed on memory CD4+ T cells from PBMCs. Subset defined: CD45RA-negative fraction. In DNA, the CDR3 is TGTGCCAGCTCACCCGGTCTAGCGGGAACAGATACGCAGTATTTT. Translating it yields CASSPGLAGTDTQYF.